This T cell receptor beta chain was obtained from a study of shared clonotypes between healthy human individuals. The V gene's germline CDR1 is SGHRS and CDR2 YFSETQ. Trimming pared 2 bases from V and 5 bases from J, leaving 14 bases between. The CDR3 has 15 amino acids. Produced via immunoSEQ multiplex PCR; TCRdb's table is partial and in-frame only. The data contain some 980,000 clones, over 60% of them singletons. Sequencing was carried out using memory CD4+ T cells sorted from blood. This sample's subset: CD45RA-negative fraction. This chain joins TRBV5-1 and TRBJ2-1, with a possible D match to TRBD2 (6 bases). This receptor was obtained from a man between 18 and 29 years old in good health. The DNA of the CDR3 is TGCGCCAGCAGCTTAGGGTCGGCGGGGAACAATGAGCAGTTCTTC. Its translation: CASSLGSAGNNEQFF.